These 21 T cell receptor beta chains were all obtained from the same sample, sequenced in a study of T cell repertoires in cytomegalovirus infection (dated by TCRdb to about 2019). This sample was sequenced with an Illumina HiSeq 1500. TCRdb itself trimmed the public reads at Q25 with fastp, ran MiXCR and retained productive beta chains. Every distinct CDR3 protein forms one entry, paired with its most common genes and DNA. Counted in this sample were roughly 630,000 distinct CDR3 sequences; 20% to 30% of them appeared once. Around 8% of the sample goes to the ten largest clones. Specimen: CD8+ T cells from PBMCs. Receptor source: a human donor in good health (CMV status not recorded). Some clones in this sample may be carry-over from other donors' samples.

In its sample, this clonotype was seen many times. This chain uses TRBV12-3 or TRBV12-4 with TRBJ2-2; possibly TRBD1 or TRBD2 for D (5 bases each). The germline V and J ends were trimmed by 7 bases and 9 bases, with 15 bases remaining between them. This CDR3 spans 13 amino acids. CDR3 amino acids: CASTGPEHRELFF. DNA for the CDR3: TGTGCCAGCACGGGGCCAGAACACCGGGAGCTGTTTTTT.

This sequence joins TRBV20-1 and TRBJ2-3; D gene uncertain. Germline loops: CDR1 DFQATT, CDR2 SNEGSKA (reference sequence). This CDR3 has 13 residues. Trimming removed 2 bases at V and 3 bases at J, with 9 bases between. CDR3 amino acids: CSARSPQTDTQYF. For the CDR3, the DNA is TGCAGTGCTAGATCCCCCCAGACAGATACGCAGTATTTT.

This clonotype was observed once. The chain employs TRBV7-9 and TRBJ2-7; D gene uncertain. CDR3 size: 13 residues. Trimming left V 5 bases short and J 2 bases short, with 10 bases between. CDR1 and CDR2 from the germline V gene are SEHNR and FQNEAQ (reference sequence). DNA for the CDR3: TGTGCCAGCAGCATAGGCGGACCCTACGAGCAGTACGTC. It yields the protein CASSIGGPYEQYV.

This chain links TRBV10-3 with TRBJ2-3; no clear D. CDR3 length: 12 amino acids. CDR1 is ENHRY and CDR2 is SYGVKD in the germline V gene. The V and J ends lost 6 bases and 4 bases respectively, with 8 bases between them. The CDR3 here is CAIRVASDTQYF. The CDR3 nucleotides are TGTGCCATCAGGGTGGCCTCAGATACGCAGTATTTT.

This clonotype has just a few counts. V gene TRBV20-1 combines with J gene TRBJ1-5; D is unresolved. Germline CDR1 is DFQATT and CDR2 is SNEGSKA (reference sequence). V lost 5 bases and J lost 1, with 15 bases in between. The CDR3 contains 15 residues. The CDR3 protein is CSAAVSRASNQPQHF. Written as DNA, the CDR3 is TGCAGTGCTGCCGTTTCGCGGGCAAGCAATCAGCCCCAGCATTTT.

This rearrangement joins TRBV7-9 to TRBJ2-2; the match to TRBD1 covers 7 bases. V shed 4 bases, J shed 7 bases, and the junction held 9 bases outside the gene matches. Germline V CDR1 and CDR2: SEHNR, FQNEAQ (reference sequence). This CDR3 contains 15 residues. This CDR3 is CASSSETGPVGELFF. For the CDR3, the DNA is TGTGCCAGCAGCTCCGAGACAGGGCCCGTCGGGGAGCTGTTTTTT.

This clonotype has a handful of counts. The V call is TRBV6-5, the J call TRBJ1-5; TRBD1 aligns across 7 bases. CDR3 length: 16 residues. The V and J ends lost 8 bases and 0 bases, in that order; junction bases with no gene match: 10. The germline CDR1 and CDR2 sequences are MNHEY and SVGAGI. This CDR3 is CASSCPDRNSNQPQHF. The CDR3 DNA follows: TGTGCCAGCTCCTGTCCGGACAGGAATAGCAATCAGCCCCAGCATTTT.

This clonotype occurred a few times. The chain recombines TRBV20-1 with TRBJ1-1; D is possibly TRBD1 (6 bases). CDR1 and CDR2 from the germline V gene are DFQATT and SNEGSKA (reference sequence). This CDR3 has 13 amino acids. V was pared by 5 bases and J by 8 bases, with 18 bases between. DNA for the CDR3: TGCAGTGCTCAGGGACACCTCCATCCCGAAGCTTTCTTT. Translating gives CSAQGHLHPEAFF.

This clonotype was detected a few times. The chain is built from TRBV7-8 and TRBJ2-1, with 8 bases lining up with TRBD1. Trimming removed 5 bases from V and 4 bases from J; junction bases left unmatched: 10. The CDR3 runs 16 residues. Looked up from germline, CDR1 is SGHVS and CDR2 is FQNEAQ. The CDR3 nucleotides are TGTGCCAGCAGCGTACGACAGGGGAATAGGTACAATGAGCAGTTCTTC. Translated: CASSVRQGNRYNEQFF.

Of note for this clonotype: A read error may produce the germline difference seen at one junction end. The chain is built from TRBV7-2 and TRBJ1-6; D is ambiguous. CDR3 length: 13 residues. Germline CDR1 reads SGHTA; CDR2 reads FQGNSA. CDR3 coding DNA: TGTGCCAACAGCCCTACGGGTTATTCACCCCTCCACTTT. Translating gives CANSPTGYSPLHF.

The CDR3 DNA sequence: TGCAGTGCTAGTGGCGGTTACGAGCAGTACGTC. This encodes CSASGGYEQYV. The chain has TRBV20-1 and TRBJ2-7; D is ambiguous. The V and J ends lost 3 bases and 4 bases respectively, with 7 bases between them. Germline assignment: CDR1 DFQATT and CDR2 SNEGSKA (reference sequence). The CDR3 spans 11 residues.

Many counts were recorded for this clonotype. This sequence joins TRBV5-6 and TRBJ2-7; possible D gene TRBD1, 5 bases. V dropped 4 bases and J dropped 4 bases, with 9 bases sitting between them. Germline V gene sequence: CDR1 SGHDT, CDR2 YYEEEE. The CDR3 totals 12 residues. CDR3 in amino acids: CASSVDRYEQYF. CDR3 coding DNA: TGTGCCAGCAGCGTCGACAGATACGAGCAGTACTTC.

This rearrangement joins TRBV28 to TRBJ1-2; D is unresolved. V was shortened by 6 bases and J by 6 bases, with 11 bases between the two germline ends. This CDR3 is built from 12 residues. Per the germline V gene, CDR1 is MDHEN and CDR2 is SYDVKM. The CDR3 spells CASSFGKDGYTF. CDR3 coding DNA: TGTGCCAGCAGCTTTGGGAAGGATGGCTACACCTTC.

The chain recombines TRBV27 with TRBJ2-7; TRBD2 agrees at 11 bases. The CDR3 is made up of 16 amino acids. V shed 6 bases, J shed 0 bases, and the junction held 7 bases outside the gene matches. CDR1 and CDR2 from the germline V gene are MNHEY and SMNVEV (reference sequence). CDR3 nucleotide sequence: TGTGCCAGCAGACCTCTGACTAGCGGGGTCTCCTACGAGCAGTACTTC. This encodes CASRPLTSGVSYEQYF.

The rearrangement joins TRBV28 to TRBJ2-1; no firm D call. Trimming removed 6 bases at V and 7 bases at J, with 16 bases between. CDR3 size: 14 residues. CDR1 and CDR2 from the germline V gene are MDHEN and SYDVKM. In DNA, the CDR3 is TGTGCCAGCAGCCTCTTCGGTAAGCTGAATGAGCAGTTCTTC. This codes for CASSLFGKLNEQFF.

This clonotype was counted a few times. The rearrangement links TRBV25-1 to TRBJ1-3; D is undetermined. CDR1 is MGHDK and CDR2 is SYGVNS in the germline V gene. The V end was cut by 2 bases, the J end by 2 bases, with 10 bases between. The CDR3 is 15 amino acids. The CDR3 DNA reads TGTGCCAGCAGTGAAGCGAGGGAGACTGGAAACACCATATATTTT. Its translation: CASSEARETGNTIYF.

The chain has TRBV20-1 and TRBJ2-1; tentatively, D is TRBD2 (6 bases). The V end lost 5 bases, the J end lost 6 bases, and 17 bases lay between the germline ends. Germline V gene lookup returns CDR1 DFQATT and CDR2 SNEGSKA (reference sequence). This CDR3 contains 14 residues. The DNA for the CDR3 is TGCAGTGCTGTAAGGATGGAGGGGCTCAATGAGCAGTTCTTC. Its translation: CSAVRMEGLNEQFF.

In this sample, this clonotype turned up many times. The V and J genes are TRBV11-2 and TRBJ2-5; possibly TRBD2 for D (5 bases). The germline V gene encodes CDR1 SGHAT and CDR2 FQNNGV. The V and J ends lost 5 bases and 0 bases respectively, with 19 bases between them. The length of the CDR3 is 17 residues. The CDR3 reads CASSPWKPAGNQETQYF. The CDR3 coding sequence is TGTGCCAGCAGCCCATGGAAACCCGCCGGGAACCAAGAGACCCAGTACTTC.

This chain links TRBV28 with TRBJ1-1, with 9 bases aligning to TRBD1. CDR3 length: 18 amino acids. Germline loops: CDR1 MDHEN, CDR2 SYDVKM. V trimming: 4 bases; J trimming: 0 bases; junction bases outside the gene matches: 12. DNA for the CDR3: TGTGCCAGCAGTTCCCGGGACAGGGTAATTAAGATGAACACTGAAGCTTTCTTT. Its translation is CASSSRDRVIKMNTEAFF.

The chain joins TRBV20-1 to TRBJ1-2, with 9 bases matching TRBD1. The J segment lost 6 bases and the V segment lost 2 bases, leaving 7 bases of the junction unmatched. Germline CDR1 and CDR2: DFQATT and SNEGSKA (reference sequence). CDR3 length: 14 residues. DNA for the CDR3: TGCAGTGCTAGAATTTTTACAGGGGGCGATGGCTACACCTTC. Protein sequence: CSARIFTGGDGYTF.

The rearrangement uses TRBV6-5 and TRBJ2-5; D gene ambiguous. The CDR3 is 15 residues long. In germline, CDR1 is MNHEY, CDR2 SVGAGI. The V end was cut by 0 bases, the J end by 5 bases, with 13 bases between. Written as DNA, the CDR3 is TGTGCCAGCAGTTACTCGAGTGGGATTGCCGAGACCCAGTACTTC. Its protein is CASSYSSGIAETQYF.